The 11 T cell receptor beta chains in this list originate from one sample, sequenced in a study of shared clonotypes between healthy human individuals. Assay: immunoSEQ multiplex PCR; the TCRdb copy retains only in-frame clones and omits some. The data contain around 500,000 clones, 78% of them seen just once; the ten biggest clones take up around 12%. Sequencing input: PBMCs. The source of these receptors is a middle-aged woman in good health. Some clones in this sample may be carry-over from other donors' samples.

The count of this clone is one. V and J are TRBV19 and TRBJ2-1, with D uncertain. Germline assignment: CDR1 LNHDA and CDR2 SQIVND (reference sequence). The CDR3 length is 15 residues. V gave up 2 bases and J gave up 6 bases, with 14 bases separating them. The CDR3 region has the DNA TGTGCCAGTAGTATATTCTCCGGGCTTAGCAATGAGCAGTTCTTC. Translated: CASSIFSGLSNEQFF. The full variable domain, with the rest looked up from reference TRBV19 and TRBJ2-1, is DGGITQSPKYLFRKEGQNVTLSCEQNLNHDAMYWYRQDPGQGLRLIYYSQIVNDFQKGDIAEGYSVSREKKESFPLTVTSAQKNPTAFYLCASSIFSGLSNEQFFGPGTRLTVL.

Here the CDR3 reads CASSPLLLGETQYF. For the CDR3, the DNA is TGTGCCAGCAGCCCGCTTTTGCTAGGAGAGACCCAGTACTTC. The chain uses TRBV9 and TRBJ2-5; D gene ambiguous. Trimming stripped 4 bases from V and 4 bases from J, with 14 bases between. Germline V gene lookup returns CDR1 SGDLS and CDR2 YYNGEE. The CDR3 consists of 14 residues.

This chain connects TRBV11-2 to TRBJ2-1; no clear D gene. The V gene's germline CDR1 is SGHAT and CDR2 FQNNGV. This CDR3 is 16 amino acids long. Trimming left V 5 bases short and J 0 bases short, with 14 bases between. The CDR3 DNA is TGTGCCAGCAGCCCTAGACCAGATAGCTCCTACAATGAGCAGTTCTTC. Its protein is CASSPRPDSSYNEQFF. The variable domain in full, completed from reference TRBV11-2 and TRBJ2-1, reads EAGVAQSPRYKIIEKRQSVAFWCNPISGHATLYWYQQILGQGPKLLIQFQNNGVVDDSQLPKDRFSAERLKGVDSTLKIQPAKLEDSAVYLCASSPRPDSSYNEQFFGPGTRLTVL.

The chain carries TRBV5-5 and TRBJ1-4, with 8 nucleotides matching TRBD1. V shed 3 bases, J shed 7 bases, and the junction held 8 bases outside the gene matches. Germline CDR1 and CDR2: SGHKS and YYEKEE (reference sequence). The CDR3 runs to 15 residues. CDR3 DNA: TGTGCCAGCAGCTCCGGACAGGGCGAAGGTGAAAAACTGTTTTTT. As protein: CASSSGQGEGEKLFF.

The CDR3 region has the DNA TGTGCCAGCAGCAAGCCTTCCGGGACTAGCGGGAGCGATGAGCAGTTCTTC. As protein: CASSKPSGTSGSDEQFF. The J gene is TRBJ2-1, the V gene TRBV13; 14 bases align to TRBD2. The CDR3 is made up of 17 amino acids. Trimming took 5 bases from V and 8 from J; bases not matched to a gene: 11. Germline loops: CDR1 PRHDT, CDR2 FYEKMQ (reference sequence).

This chain connects TRBV5-1 to TRBJ2-3; D unresolved. CDR1 and CDR2 from the germline V gene are SGHRS and YFSETQ. Trimming removed 0 bases from V and 1 base from J, with 3 bases in between. The CDR3 is 13 amino acids. The DNA for the CDR3 is TGCGCCAGCAGCTTGGCCCGCACAGATACGCAGTATTTT. It translates to CASSLARTDTQYF.

Only a few counts were recorded for this clone. J is TRBJ2-7 and V is TRBV7-9; 9 bases are a match to TRBD1. The CDR3 runs to 16 residues. J gave up 5 bases and V 5 bases, and 13 bases lay outside the gene matches. Germline lookup yields CDR1 SEHNR and CDR2 FQNEAQ (reference sequence). This chain's CDR3 is CASSRTGAIRVHEQYF. The DNA for the CDR3 is TGTGCCAGCAGCCGGACAGGGGCCATCCGTGTCCACGAGCAGTACTTC.

The chain carries TRBV5-5 and TRBJ1-5, with a weak D call TRBD1 (5 bases). Deletions cut 2 bases from V and 4 bases from J, with 13 bases between. In germline, CDR1 is SGHKS, CDR2 YYEKEE (reference sequence). The CDR3 has 15 residues. The CDR3: CASSLTGLFNQPQHF. The CDR3 bases are TGTGCCAGCAGCTTAACAGGACTTTTTAATCAGCCCCAGCATTTT.

This clone was counted many times. V is TRBV11-2 and J is TRBJ1-2; 7 bases align to TRBD1. CDR3 size: 16 residues. The V and J ends lost 4 bases and 4 bases, in that order; junction bases with no gene match: 12. Looked up from germline, CDR1 is SGHAT and CDR2 is FQNNGV. Here the CDR3 DNA reads TGTGCCAGCAGCTCATCCGGGACAGCGGCCAGCTATGGCTACACCTTC. Translated: CASSSSGTAASYGYTF.

The chain uses TRBV5-1 and TRBJ2-3, with TRBD1 identical over 9 bases. J gave up 4 bases and V 7 bases, and 7 bases lay outside the gene matches. The CDR3 runs to 14 residues. From germline, CDR1 is SGHRS and CDR2 YFSETQ. The CDR3 is CASGSGTGPDTQYF. The CDR3, as DNA: TGCGCCAGCGGCTCCGGGACAGGGCCAGATACGCAGTATTTT.

This clone was detected only a few times. The rearrangement joins TRBV18 to TRBJ2-7; the match to TRBD1 covers 9 bases. CDR3 length equals 15 residues. Losses at the gene ends were 6 bases for V and 7 bases for J; bases not matched to a gene: 13. The V gene's germline CDR1 is KGHSH and CDR2 LQKENI. CDR3 in DNA: TGTGCCAGCTCCCTAGACAGGGGGTCTTATGGGGAGCAGTACTTC. Translating it yields CASSLDRGSYGEQYF. Drawing the rest from reference TRBV18 and TRBJ2-7, the complete variable domain is NAGVMQNPRHLVRRRGQEARLRCSPMKGHSHVYWYRQLPEEGLKFMVYLQKENIIDESGMPKERFSAEFPKEGPSILRIQQVVRGDSAAYFCASSLDRGSYGEQYFGPGTRLTVT.